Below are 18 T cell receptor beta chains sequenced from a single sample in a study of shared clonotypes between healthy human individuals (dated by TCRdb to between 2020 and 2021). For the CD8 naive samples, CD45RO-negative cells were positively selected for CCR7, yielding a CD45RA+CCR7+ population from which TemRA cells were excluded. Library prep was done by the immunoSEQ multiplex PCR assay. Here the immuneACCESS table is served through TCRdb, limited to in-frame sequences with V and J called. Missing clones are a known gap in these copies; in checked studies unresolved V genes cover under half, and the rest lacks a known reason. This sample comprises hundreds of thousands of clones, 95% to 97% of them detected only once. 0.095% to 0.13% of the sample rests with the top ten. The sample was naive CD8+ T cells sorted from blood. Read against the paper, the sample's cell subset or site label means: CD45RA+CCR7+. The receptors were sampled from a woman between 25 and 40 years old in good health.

The CDR3 sequence: CASKEGTGHEQYF. The CDR3 DNA sequence: TGTGCCAGCAAGGAAGGGACAGGGCACGAGCAGTACTTC. This chain joins TRBV27 and TRBJ2-7, with 9 bases identical to TRBD1. This CDR3 contains 13 residues. V lost 7 bases and J lost 5; bases outside the gene matches: 6. CDR1 MNHEY and CDR2 SMNVEV come from the germline V gene (reference sequence).

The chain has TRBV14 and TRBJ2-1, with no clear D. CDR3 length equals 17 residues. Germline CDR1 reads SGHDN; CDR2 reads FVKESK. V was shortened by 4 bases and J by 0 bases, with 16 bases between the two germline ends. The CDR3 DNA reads TGTGCCAGCAGCCTGACCCATAGGCGAAGCTCCTACAATGAGCAGTTCTTC. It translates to CASSLTHRRSSYNEQFF.

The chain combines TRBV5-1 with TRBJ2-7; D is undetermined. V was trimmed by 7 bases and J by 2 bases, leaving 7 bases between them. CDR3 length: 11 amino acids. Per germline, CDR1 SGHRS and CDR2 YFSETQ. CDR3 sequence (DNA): TGCGCCAGCTTCGACACCTACGAGCAGTACTTC. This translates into CASFDTYEQYF.

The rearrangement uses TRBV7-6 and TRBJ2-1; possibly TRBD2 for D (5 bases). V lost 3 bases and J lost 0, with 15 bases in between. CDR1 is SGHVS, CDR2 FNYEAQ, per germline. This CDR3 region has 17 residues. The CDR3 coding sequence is TGTGCCAGCAGCTTTCGCCCGTTTGGGAGCTCCTACAATGAGCAGTTCTTC. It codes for CASSFRPFGSSYNEQFF.

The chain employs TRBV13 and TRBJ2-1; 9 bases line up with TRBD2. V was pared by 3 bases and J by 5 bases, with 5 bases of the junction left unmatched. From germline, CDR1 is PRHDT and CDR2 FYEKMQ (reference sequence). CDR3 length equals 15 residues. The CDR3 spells CASSLGLAGNNEQFF. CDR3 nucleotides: TGTGCCAGCAGCTTGGGGCTAGCGGGGAACAATGAGCAGTTCTTC.

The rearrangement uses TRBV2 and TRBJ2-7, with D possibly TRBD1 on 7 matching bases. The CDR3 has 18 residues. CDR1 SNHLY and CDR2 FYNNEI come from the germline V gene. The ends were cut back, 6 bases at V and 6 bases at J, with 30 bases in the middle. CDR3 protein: CASRGIGDSQFGGREQYF. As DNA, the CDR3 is TGTGCCAGCAGGGGAATTGGGGACAGCCAATTCGGGGGCCGCGAGCAGTACTTC.

The CDR3 DNA sequence: TGTGCCAGCACTAAGACTAGCGGGAGCTACGAGCAGTACTTC. Its protein is CASTKTSGSYEQYF. The chain employs TRBV5-6 and TRBJ2-7, with 12 bases matching TRBD2. V lost 6 bases, J lost 3 bases, and 4 bases stayed unmatched. Germline V CDR1 and CDR2: SGHDT, YYEEEE. CDR3 length: 14 residues.

The DNA for the CDR3 is TGTGCCAGCAGCGTGGACAGGGTTGACTCCTACGAGCAGTACTTC. This translates into CASSVDRVDSYEQYF. V gene TRBV2 combines with J gene TRBJ2-7; 8 nucleotides agree with TRBD1. Germline CDR1 is SNHLY and CDR2 is FYNNEI. V shed 6 bases, J shed 0 bases, and the junction held 7 bases outside the gene matches. CDR3 size: 15 residues.

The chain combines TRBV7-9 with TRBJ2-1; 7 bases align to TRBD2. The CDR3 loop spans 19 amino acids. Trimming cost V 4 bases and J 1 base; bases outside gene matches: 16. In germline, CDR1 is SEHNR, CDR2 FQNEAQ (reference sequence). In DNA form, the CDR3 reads TGTGCCAGCAGCTCCACCCTCGACATGCGGGAGTTTTCCTACAATGAGCAGTTCTTC. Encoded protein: CASSSTLDMREFSYNEQFF.

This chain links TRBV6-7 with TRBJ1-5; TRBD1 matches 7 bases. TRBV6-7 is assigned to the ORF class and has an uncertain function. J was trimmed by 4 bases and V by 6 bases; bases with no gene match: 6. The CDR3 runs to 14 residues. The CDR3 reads CASSSGTVNQPQHF. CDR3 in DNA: TGTGCCAGCAGCTCCGGGACAGTTAATCAGCCCCAGCATTTT.

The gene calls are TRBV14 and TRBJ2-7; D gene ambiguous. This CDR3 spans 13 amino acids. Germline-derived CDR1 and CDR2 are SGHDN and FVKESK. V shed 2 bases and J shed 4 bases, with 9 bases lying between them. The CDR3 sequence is CASSQYIGYEQYF. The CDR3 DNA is TGTGCCAGCAGCCAATATATAGGGTACGAGCAGTACTTC.

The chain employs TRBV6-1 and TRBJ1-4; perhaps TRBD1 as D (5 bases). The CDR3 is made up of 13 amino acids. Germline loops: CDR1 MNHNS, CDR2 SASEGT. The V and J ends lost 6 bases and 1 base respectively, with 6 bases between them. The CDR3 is CASRGGTNEKLFF. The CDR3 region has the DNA TGTGCCAGCAGGGGGGGAACTAATGAAAAACTGTTTTTT.

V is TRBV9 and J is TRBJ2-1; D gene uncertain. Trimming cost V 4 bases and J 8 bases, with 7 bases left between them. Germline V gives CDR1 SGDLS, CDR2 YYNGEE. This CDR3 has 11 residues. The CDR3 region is CASSNFDEQFF. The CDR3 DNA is TGTGCCAGCAGCAACTTTGATGAGCAGTTCTTC.

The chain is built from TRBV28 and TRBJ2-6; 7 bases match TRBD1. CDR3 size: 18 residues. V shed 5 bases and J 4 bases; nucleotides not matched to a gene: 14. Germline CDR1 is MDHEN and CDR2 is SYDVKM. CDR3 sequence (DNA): TGTGCCAGCAGTCTAACAGGGGCGGTGGTATCGGGGGCCAACGTCCTGACTTTC. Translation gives CASSLTGAVVSGANVLTF.

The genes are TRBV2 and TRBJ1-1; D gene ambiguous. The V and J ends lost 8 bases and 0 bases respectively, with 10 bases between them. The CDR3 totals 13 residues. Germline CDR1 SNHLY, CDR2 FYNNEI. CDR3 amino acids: CASELVMNTEAFF. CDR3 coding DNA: TGTGCCAGCGAGCTGGTCATGAACACTGAAGCTTTCTTT.

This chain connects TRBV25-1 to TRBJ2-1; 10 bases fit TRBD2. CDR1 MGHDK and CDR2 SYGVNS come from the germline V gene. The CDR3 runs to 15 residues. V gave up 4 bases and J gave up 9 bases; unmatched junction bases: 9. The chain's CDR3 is CASSVGASGRAEQFF. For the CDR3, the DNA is TGTGCCAGCAGTGTCGGAGCTAGCGGGAGAGCTGAGCAGTTCTTC.

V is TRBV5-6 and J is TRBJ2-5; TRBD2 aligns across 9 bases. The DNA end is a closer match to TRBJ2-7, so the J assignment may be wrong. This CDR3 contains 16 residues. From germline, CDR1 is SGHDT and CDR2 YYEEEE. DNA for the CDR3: TGTGCCAGCAGTTCAGGACTAGCGCTGAGCTCCTACGAGCAGTACTTC. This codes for CASSSGLALSSYEQYF.

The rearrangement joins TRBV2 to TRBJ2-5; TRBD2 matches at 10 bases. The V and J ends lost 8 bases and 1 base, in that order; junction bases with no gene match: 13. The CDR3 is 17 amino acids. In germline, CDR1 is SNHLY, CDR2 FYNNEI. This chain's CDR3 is CASRPLGTSATQETQYF. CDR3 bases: TGTGCCAGCCGACCCCTAGGGACTAGCGCAACCCAAGAGACCCAGTACTTC.